Presented here are 13 T cell receptor beta chains from one specimen sequenced in a study of molecular identifiers for immune sequencing clone quantification. TCRdb fed the PCR reads into MiXCR, producing one record per CDR3 protein. The sample includes approximately 680,000 distinct CDR3 sequences, about 25% of them seen just once. The sample was naive CD8+ T cells from blood, with Jurkat cell RNA spiked in. Subset denoted: FACS-sorted CD8+CD4-CCR7+CD45RA+ naive T cells. These receptor sequences come from a human donor in good health. Some libraries in this study had Jurkat cell RNA spiked in.

The chain uses TRBV20-1 and TRBJ2-3; D may be TRBD1 or TRBD2 (5 bases each). The CDR3 runs 15 residues. Trimming left V 4 bases short and J 2 bases short, with 16 bases between. Germline CDR1 reads DFQATT; CDR2 reads SNEGSKA (reference sequence). The CDR3 spells CSAIFPEGYTDTQYF. CDR3 nucleotides: TGCAGTGCTATCTTTCCCGAGGGGTACACAGATACGCAGTATTTT.

This clonotype was recorded at least ten times. V is TRBV7-9 and J is TRBJ1-1; no firm D call. Trimming cost V 3 bases and J 5 bases, with 13 bases left between them. The CDR3 sequence is 14 residues long. Germline values: CDR1 SEHNR, CDR2 FQNEAQ (reference sequence). The CDR3 bases are TGTGCCAGCAGCTTTCGGCGGGTTCGTACTGAAGCTTTCTTT. It yields the protein CASSFRRVRTEAFF. The full variable domain, its missing parts supplied by reference TRBV7-9 and TRBJ1-1, is DTGVSQNPRHKITKRGQNVTFRCDPISEHNRLYWYRQTLGQGPEFLTYFQNEAQLEKSRLLSDRFSAERPKGSFSTLEIQRTEQGDSAMYLCASSFRRVRTEAFFGQGTRLTVV.

The CDR3 region has the DNA TGTGCCAGCAGTTTATATTCCAGTAGGTCGTACGAGCAGTACTTC. As protein: CASSLYSSRSYEQYF. The chain links TRBV27 to TRBJ2-7; no reliable D call. Germline loops: CDR1 MNHEY, CDR2 SMNVEV (reference sequence). V dropped 1 base and J dropped 4 bases, with 14 bases sitting between them. The CDR3 contains 15 residues.

This clonotype was observed at least ten times. As DNA, the CDR3 is TGTGCCAGCAGGTTAGCGGGGGACTACGAGCAGTACTTC. It codes for CASRLAGDYEQYF. This chain joins TRBV19 and TRBJ2-7, with 9 bases lining up with TRBD2. This CDR3 region has 13 residues. CDR1 LNHDA and CDR2 SQIVND come from the germline V gene (reference sequence). Germline trimming cut 9 bases from V and 3 bases from J; bases unmatched to any gene: 6.

This clonotype was found many times. The chain recombines TRBV4-3 with TRBJ1-3; D is perhaps TRBD1 (5 bases). The CDR3 totals 16 residues. Per the germline V gene, CDR1 is LGHNA and CDR2 is YSLEER. V was trimmed by 0 bases and J by 0 bases, leaving 9 bases between them. The CDR3 loop reads CASSQDGANSGNTIYF. Written as DNA, the CDR3 is TGCGCCAGCAGCCAAGATGGGGCAAACTCTGGAAACACCATATATTTT.

Concerning this clonotype: It may be a read error: a sequence one base away is much more abundant. CDR3 nucleotide sequence: TGTGCCAGCAGTTTTTCCGCGGGCCGGGACAGGGTCTACCCTGGAAACACCATATATTTT. Its translation: CASSFSAGRDRVYPGNTIYF. This chain joins TRBV28 and TRBJ1-3, with TRBD1 matching 9 bases. CDR1 and CDR2 (germline): MDHEN, SYDVKM. The CDR3 is 20 residues long. Germline trimming cut 3 bases from V and 2 bases from J; bases unmatched to any gene: 17.

This chain joins TRBV27 and TRBJ1-5, with D possibly being TRBD1 (6 bases). Germline V gene lookup returns CDR1 MNHEY and CDR2 SMNVEV (reference sequence). This CDR3 has 14 residues. V was trimmed by 3 bases and J by 5 bases, leaving 11 bases between them. The CDR3 loop reads CASSLAGEDQPQHF. The DNA of the CDR3 is TGTGCCAGCAGTTTGGCAGGGGAGGATCAGCCCCAGCATTTT.

This clonotype was counted many times. The gene calls are TRBV20-1 and TRBJ2-7; 7 bases are a match to TRBD2. The CDR3 has 15 amino acids. CDR1 is DFQATT and CDR2 is SNEGSKA in the germline V gene (reference sequence). With V trimmed by 1 base and J by 6 bases, 12 bases remained unmatched. CDR3 DNA: TGCAGTGCTAGAGGTCCCAGCGGGAATCAGTTCGAGCAGTACTTC. Protein sequence: CSARGPSGNQFEQYF.

This clonotype occurred a few times. The V gene is TRBV4-3, the J gene TRBJ2-3; TRBD1 might be the D (6 bases). The CDR3 is 17 residues long. The germline V gene has CDR1 LGHNA and CDR2 YSLEER. Trimming pared 4 bases from V and 1 base from J, leaving 18 bases between. The CDR3 loop reads CASSPRSWTEGTDTQYF. The CDR3 DNA reads TGCGCCAGCAGCCCGCGGTCCTGGACAGAAGGCACAGATACGCAGTATTTT.

This clonotype has ten or more counts. The chain employs TRBV19 and TRBJ2-3, with 12 bases fitting TRBD2. Unmatched junction bases numbered 13, after V lost 3 bases and J lost 3 bases. Germline values: CDR1 LNHDA, CDR2 SQIVND (reference sequence). This CDR3 spans 19 amino acids. The CDR3 region is CASSMNPTSSGGATDTQYF. In DNA, the CDR3 is TGTGCCAGTAGTATGAACCCCACTTCTAGCGGGGGGGCAACAGATACGCAGTATTTT.

This sequence joins TRBV28 and TRBJ2-2, with a possible D match to TRBD2 (6 bases). V gave up 6 bases and J gave up 3 bases, with 14 bases separating them. This CDR3 is built from 15 residues. The germline CDR1 and CDR2 sequences are MDHEN and SYDVKM. This chain's CDR3 is CASSPKGLYTGELFF. CDR3 in DNA: TGTGCCAGCAGCCCAAAGGGACTCTACACCGGGGAGCTGTTTTTT.

This clonotype has a handful of counts. A much larger clone lies a single base off, so this may be a read error. The chain joins TRBV29-1 to TRBJ1-1; 7 bases line up with TRBD1. Germline CDR1 and CDR2: SQVTM and ANQGSEA. This CDR3 has 11 residues. The CDR3 region has the DNA TGCAGCGTTGTAGAGGGGGCTGAAGCTGTCTTT. It specifies CSVVEGAEAVF.

In this sample, this clonotype turned up a few times. The chain has TRBV7-2 and TRBJ2-5, with TRBD2 matching 8 bases. After removal of 2 bases from V and 5 bases from J, the junction contained 13 bases not matched to a gene. Germline-derived CDR1 and CDR2 are SGHTA and FQGNSA. CDR3 length: 17 amino acids. The CDR3 is CASSLTGREAYEETQYF. The CDR3 region has the DNA TGTGCCAGCAGCTTAACGGGGCGGGAGGCCTATGAGGAGACCCAGTACTTC. The variable domain in full, with the rest retrieved from reference TRBV7-2 and TRBJ2-5, is GAGVSQSPSNKVTEKGKDVELRCDPISGHTALYWYRQSLGQGLEFLIYFQGNSAPDKSGLPSDRFSAERTGGSVSTLTIQRTQQEDSAVYLCASSLTGREAYEETQYFGPGTRLLVL.